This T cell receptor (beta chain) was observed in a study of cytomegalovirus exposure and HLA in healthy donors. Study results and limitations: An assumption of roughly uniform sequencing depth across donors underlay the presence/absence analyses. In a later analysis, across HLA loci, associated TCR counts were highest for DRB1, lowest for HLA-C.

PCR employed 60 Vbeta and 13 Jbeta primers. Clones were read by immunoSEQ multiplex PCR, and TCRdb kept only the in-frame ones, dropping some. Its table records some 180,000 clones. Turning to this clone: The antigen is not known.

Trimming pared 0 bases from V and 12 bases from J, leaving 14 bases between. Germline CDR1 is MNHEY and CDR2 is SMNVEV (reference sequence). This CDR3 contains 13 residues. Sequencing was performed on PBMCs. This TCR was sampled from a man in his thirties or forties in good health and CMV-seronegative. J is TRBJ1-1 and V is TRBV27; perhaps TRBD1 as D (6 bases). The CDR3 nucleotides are TGTGCCAGCAGTTTATCGCCAGGGGCGAGAACTTTCTTT. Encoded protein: CASSLSPGARTFF.